The clone carrying this T cell receptor (beta chain) was detected many times. What it binds is not known. The data originate from a study of T-cell memory formation after mild COVID-19. Study information: Clustering of TCRs was largely donor specific.

Whole-study results and caveats: That cross-reactive memory joined was suggested by some responding clones appearing in pre-infection memory. There was no confirmation that second-wave clones peaking on day 37 were SARS-CoV-2 specific.

Each CDR3 protein is one row after TCRdb ran MiXCR on the 5' RACE reads. The sample records approximately 300,000 distinct CDR3 sequences, less than 9.5% being singletons. CDR1 and CDR2 (germline): LGHDT, YNNKEL (reference sequence). V gave up 1 base and J gave up 4 bases, with 2 bases separating them. This CDR3 is built from 12 residues. Material: PBMCs or a T cell subset sorted from them (not recorded which). The sequence derives from a man between 18 and 29 years old who had mild COVID-19 (a few samples of this study predate the infection). Cell type and time point are not known. V is TRBV3-1 and J is TRBJ2-1, with unresolved D. The CDR3 nucleotides read TGTGCCAGCAGCCAAGTTTACAATGAGCAGTTCTTC. It encodes CASSQVYNEQFF.